This T cell receptor (beta chain) was captured by sequencing in a study of tumor-infiltrating lymphocytes in primary liver carcinoma. Points from the study as a whole: The difference in top-250-clone fraction between tumors and blood was significant, favoring tumors (p = 0.039).

Starting material for RNA and DNA co-extraction consisted of roughly 18-34 mg of unsorted bulk tissue. Tumor regions sampled: superior, inferior, left, right poles, and centre. Starting material of about 450 ng total RNA yielded TCR beta cDNA via a constant-region primer. Slightly modified ARM-PCR served as the procedure for the TCR beta libraries. These libraries came from three rounds of nested multiplex PCR. The first two PCR rounds, roughly 10 cycles each, used TRBV1-TRBV30 forward primers and a C-beta reverse primer. MiXCR was run by TCRdb on the multiplex PCR reads, yielding one entry per CDR3 protein. The sample contains 40,000 to 55,000 distinct CDR3 sequences, approximately 70% of which appear only once. Comments on this clonotype: Its antigen is not known. In this CDR3 the conserved last residue, phenylalanine or tryptophan, is missing, so a read error is likely.

This CDR3 region has 14 residues. Germline V gene data show CDR1 as SQVTM and CDR2 as ANQGSEA. The chain joins TRBV29-1 to TRBJ2-1, with 11 bases identical to TRBD1. Sequencing input: liver tumor tissue from sampling region 5. Subset of the sample: tumor region T5, tumor centre. The sequence was collected from a man in his forties with primary liver carcinoma and hepatitis B virus infection. CDR3 DNA sequence: TGCGGCGAATTGCCGGGACAGGGGGTGGATGAGCAGTTCATC. Encoded protein: CGELPGQGVDEQFI.